The sequence of this T cell receptor beta chain was determined in a study of tumor and adjacent non-tumor tissue in lung cancer. In the study overall: Samples averaged around 4 million productive TCRbeta reads each. Study-wide results and caveats: Tumor repertoires had a smaller top 100 clone share than normal lung. Shorter survival was associated with higher TCR diversity in tumors.

The library came from three nested PCR rounds adapted from ARM-PCR protocols. From the multiplex PCR reads, TCRdb called clonotypes with MiXCR, one entry per CDR3 protein. This sample has some 70,000 distinct CDR3 sequences, with 65% to 75% found just once. Remarks on this clonotype: Antigen: not known.

This sample's RNA came from whole unsorted tissue. More than 3 cm separated this lung sample from the edge of the tumor. The source of this sequence is a woman between 45 and 60 years old with non-small cell lung cancer. What was sequenced was distant non-tumor lung tissue.

In nucleotides, the CDR3 is TGTGCCAGCAGTGCTAAGTACTGTCATCAGCCCCAGCATTTT. This encodes CASSAKYCHQPQHF. The chain employs TRBV6-1 and TRBJ1-5; D gene unclear. Germline V CDR1 and CDR2: MNHNS, SASEGT. This CDR3 region has 14 residues. Trimming cost V 4 bases and J 5 bases, with 12 bases left between them.